Sequencing of this TCR beta chain was carried out in a study of post-analysis software for immune sequencing data. The study, taken as a whole, reports: With TRBV5-6, TRBV5-1 and TRBV20-1 included, five TRBV segments were more frequent in patients than in controls. By F measure, samples from a shared preparation batch strongly co-clustered. Versus controls, multiple sclerosis patients showed significantly lower diversity (normalized Chao1).

For this clonotype: Its antigen remains unidentified.

Every TCR beta cDNA library bore unique molecular identifiers. TCRdb analysed the PCR reads with MiXCR anew, one entry per CDR3 protein. This table has hundreds of thousands of distinct CDR3 sequences, 55% to 60% appearing once. Trimming stripped 10 bases from V and 3 bases from J, with 17 bases between. Germline V gives CDR1 MNHEY, CDR2 SVGAGI. The CDR3 totals 14 residues. The chain is built from TRBV6-5 and TRBJ2-3; D is unclear. The receptor was isolated from a girl aged 2-15 years with multiple sclerosis. The sample consisted of blood. As DNA, the CDR3 is TGTGCCACCCAGGAACCGGGCCAGACAGATACGCAGTATTTT. It codes for CATQEPGQTDTQYF.